This T cell receptor (beta chain) was found in a study of control samples from healthy donors and cancer patients. The CDR3 has 14 amino acids. Trimming left V 9 bases short and J 2 bases short, with 15 bases between. The germline gives CDR1 MNHEY, CDR2 SMNVEV (reference sequence). The table came from immunoSEQ multiplex PCR; TCRdb's copy has only in-frame clones and leaves some out. The sample contains tens of thousands of clones, 95% to 96% of which appear only once. This chain uses TRBV27 with TRBJ2-3, with D unresolved. The sequenced sample consisted of blood. This clonotype was obtained from a woman aged 18 to 35 in good health. Here the CDR3 DNA reads TGTGCCAGTCAAGAGCGTGGGGTCACAGATACGCAGTATTTT. This encodes CASQERGVTDTQYF.